The entry that follows covers one T cell receptor (beta chain) sequence. This entry comes from a study of blood T cell repertoires in COVID-19. Overall study: Italy, Spain and the United States were the sources of the convalescent and acute COVID-19 samples.

CDR1 and CDR2 from the germline V gene are MGHRA and YSYEKL. The V and J ends lost 2 bases and 4 bases respectively, with 11 bases between them. There are 14 residues in the CDR3. TCRdb's table, derived via immunoSEQ multiplex PCR, lists solely in-frame clones and lacks some. Of approximately 300,000 clones listed, about 90% are singletons. This clonotype originated in a woman in her 30s who had recovered from COVID-19. Sequencing was carried out using PBMCs or T cells enriched from blood (not recorded which). This rearrangement joins TRBV4-1 to TRBJ2-5; D may be TRBD2 (6 bases). CDR3 nucleotides: TGCGCCAGCAGCCAACCCCTCGGGAGAGAGACCCAGTACTTC. Translating it yields CASSQPLGRETQYF.